This T cell receptor beta chain was sequenced during a study of blood T cell repertoires in COVID-19. Study at large: Nucleic acid was either cDNA or gDNA, and it came from T cells, B-cell-depleted T cells, or PBMCs.

Germline CDR1 reads LNHDA; CDR2 reads SQIVND (reference sequence). V was shortened by 7 bases and J by 10 bases, with 20 bases between the two germline ends. CDR3 length equals 14 residues. Measured with immunoSEQ multiplex PCR; TCRdb has only the in-frame clones, and not every one. Among approximately 77,000 clones, 86% were seen once, and the ten largest hold less than 2.5%. Material for sequencing was peripheral blood. The rearrangement joins TRBV19 to TRBJ2-1; the D gene is possibly TRBD2 (6 bases). The source of this sequence is a man aged 30-40 years with acute or convalescent COVID-19. CDR3 sequence reads: CASTQISGVGEQFF. The CDR3 nucleotides read TGTGCCAGTACCCAGATATCGGGGGTAGGAGAGCAGTTCTTC.